This T cell receptor (beta chain) is drawn from a study of blood T cells in healthy people across ages. Combining a sample-barcoded 5' primer with a J-beta primer mix, a second PCR ran for roughly 7 to 12 cycles. Using its own MiXCR run on the 5' RACE reads, TCRdb lists one record per CDR3 protein. The table shows fewer than 1,000,000 distinct CDR3 sequences, with approximately 48% occurring only once. The germline CDR1 and CDR2 sequences are SGHRS and YFSETQ. The CDR3 has 12 residues. Trimming removed 2 bases from V and 8 bases from J, with 8 bases in between. J is TRBJ2-4 and V is TRBV5-1; a weak D match, TRBD1 (6 bases). This clonotype originated in a man in his 60s in good health. The sample taken for sequencing was blood. The CDR3 coding sequence is TGCGCCAGCAGCTTAAAGGGGGACATTCAGTACTTC. Amino acids: CASSLKGDIQYF.